The entry that follows covers one T cell receptor (beta chain) sequence. Its antigen is currently unknown. The data are from a study of T cell responses to AZD1222 COVID-19 vaccine. Study-wide findings and caveats: Baseline serostatus was positive in only five to seven AZD1222 recipients. Spike as a whole was targeted by vaccine-associated CD4 TCRs, dominant at 160-218 and 743-854. It was only after the peak T cell response that any repertoires were sampled.

Measured with immunoSEQ multiplex PCR; TCRdb has only the in-frame clones, and not every one. The sample has 100,000 to 120,000 clones, 81% seen once. The CDR3 has 13 amino acids. V was clipped by 6 bases and J by 7 bases, with 10 bases between them. The V gene's germline CDR1 is KGHSH and CDR2 LQKENI. This chain connects TRBV18 to TRBJ1-6; D remains ambiguous. This clonotype was sampled from an adult in good health. The sample here was peripheral blood, taken on day 0 of AZD1222 vaccination. The CDR3 DNA sequence: TGTGCCAGCTCGGAAAACAAGAATTCACCCCTCCACTTT. Protein: CASSENKNSPLHF.